The 2 T cell receptor beta chains below were found in one sample sequenced in a study of response to subunit inactivated influenza vaccine. One entry per CDR3 protein, called by TCRdb with MiXCR from the RT-PCR reads. This table has 500,000 to 600,000 distinct CDR3 sequences, 14% appearing once. The source material was PBMCs from blood, sampled roughly 12 days after vaccination. All receptors come from a man aged 50-59 years who received an inactivated influenza vaccine.

The chain has TRBV11-2 and TRBJ2-5, with 8 bases that match TRBD2. Trimming took 1 base from V and 5 from J; bases not matched to a gene: 12. The V gene's germline CDR1 is SGHAT and CDR2 FQNNGV. This CDR3 comprises 17 residues. The chain's CDR3 is CASSLVLPSRGVETQYF. CDR3 nucleotide sequence: TGTGCCAGCAGCTTAGTACTTCCCTCGCGGGGGGTTGAGACCCAGTACTTC.

The V call is TRBV28, the J call TRBJ1-5, with D possibly being TRBD1 (6 bases). Germline values: CDR1 MDHEN, CDR2 SYDVKM. The CDR3 is made up of 16 amino acids. Trimming stripped 4 bases from V and 3 bases from J, with 16 bases between. This chain's CDR3 is CASSSLTQGSNQPQHF. As DNA, the CDR3 is TGTGCCAGCAGTTCTCTTACACAGGGTTCCAATCAGCCCCAGCATTTT. Filled out from reference TRBV28 and TRBJ1-5, the complete variable domain reads DVKVTQSSRYLVKRTGEKVFLECVQDMDHENMFWYRQDPGLGLRLIYFSYDVKMKEKGDIPEGYSVSREKKERFSLILESASTNQTSMYLCASSSLTQGSNQPQHFGDGTRLSIL.